This record concerns one T cell receptor beta chain sequence. Antigen: not known. The PCR ran on 60 Vbeta and 13 Jbeta primers. Per the study methods: Some 10 million of some 80 million unique TCR beta chains were shared, per a later count. Produced via immunoSEQ multiplex PCR; TCRdb's table is partial and in-frame only. From that table come the V and J calls and clone size; the DNA was used to work out D and trimming. The data hold about 130,000 clones, with over 75% observed a single time. Trimming took 2 bases from V and 7 from J, leaving 6 bases between them. The length of the CDR3 is 13 residues. Per germline, CDR1 SGHTA and CDR2 FQGTGA. This sample was taken from a study of cytomegalovirus exposure and HLA in healthy donors. Study-wide results and caveats: The availability of immune exposure information extended only to CMV serostatus.

The genes are TRBV7-3 and TRBJ1-6, with D unresolved. This TCR derives from a boy aged 5-17 years in good health and CMV-seronegative. The source material was PBMCs. In DNA, the CDR3 is TGTGCCAGCAGCTTAGACGGGAATTCACCCCTCCACTTT. Amino acids: CASSLDGNSPLHF.